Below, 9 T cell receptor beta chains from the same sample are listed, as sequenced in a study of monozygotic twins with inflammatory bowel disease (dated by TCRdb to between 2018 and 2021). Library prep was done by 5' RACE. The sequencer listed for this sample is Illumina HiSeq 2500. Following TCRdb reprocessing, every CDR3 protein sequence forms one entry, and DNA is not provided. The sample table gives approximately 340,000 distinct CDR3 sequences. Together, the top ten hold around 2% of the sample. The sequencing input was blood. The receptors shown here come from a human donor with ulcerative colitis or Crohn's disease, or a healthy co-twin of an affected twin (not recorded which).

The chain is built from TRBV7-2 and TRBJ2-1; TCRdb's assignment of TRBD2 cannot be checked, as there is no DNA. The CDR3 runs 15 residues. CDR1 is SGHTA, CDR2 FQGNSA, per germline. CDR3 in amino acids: CASSRGSSGRVEQFF.

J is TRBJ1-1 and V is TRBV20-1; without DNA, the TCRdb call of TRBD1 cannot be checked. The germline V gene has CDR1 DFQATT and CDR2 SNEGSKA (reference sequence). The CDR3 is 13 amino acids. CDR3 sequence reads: CSPFWGAIREAFF.

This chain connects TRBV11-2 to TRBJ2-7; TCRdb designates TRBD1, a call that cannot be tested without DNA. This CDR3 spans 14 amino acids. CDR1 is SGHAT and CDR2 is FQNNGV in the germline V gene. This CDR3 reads CASTGQLHSYEQYF.

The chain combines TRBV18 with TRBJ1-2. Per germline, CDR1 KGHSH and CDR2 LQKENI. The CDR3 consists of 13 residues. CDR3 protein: CASSRPFQDGYTF.

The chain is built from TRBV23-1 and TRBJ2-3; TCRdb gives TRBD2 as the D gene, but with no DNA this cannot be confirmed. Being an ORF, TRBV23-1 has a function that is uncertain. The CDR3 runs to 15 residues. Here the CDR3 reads CASSQWCGCADTQYF.

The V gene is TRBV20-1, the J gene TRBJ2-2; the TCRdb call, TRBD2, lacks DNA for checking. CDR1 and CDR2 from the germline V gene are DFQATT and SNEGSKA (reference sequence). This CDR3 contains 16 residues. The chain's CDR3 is CSARDLAGPNTGELFF.

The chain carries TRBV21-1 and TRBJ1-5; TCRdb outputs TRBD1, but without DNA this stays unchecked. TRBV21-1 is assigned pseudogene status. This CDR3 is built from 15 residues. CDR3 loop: CASSKKGGWGQPQHF.

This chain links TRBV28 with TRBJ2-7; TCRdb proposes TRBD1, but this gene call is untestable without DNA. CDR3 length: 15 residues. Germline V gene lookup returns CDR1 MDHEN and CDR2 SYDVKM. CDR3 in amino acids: CASSTGGGVTYEQYF.

CDR3: CASSSGQGLTEQFF. The V and J genes are TRBV5-1 and TRBJ2-1; the D gene TCRdb calls, TRBD1, cannot be checked with no DNA. The CDR3 has 14 residues. In germline, CDR1 is SGHRS, CDR2 YFSETQ. Full variable domain (outside the CDR3, taken from reference TRBV5-1 and TRBJ2-1): KAGVTQTPRYLIKTRGQQVTLSCSPISGHRSVSWYQQTPGQGLQFLFEYFSETQRNKGNFPGRFSGRQFSNSRSEMNVSTLELGDSALYLCASSSGQGLTEQFFGPGTRLTVL.